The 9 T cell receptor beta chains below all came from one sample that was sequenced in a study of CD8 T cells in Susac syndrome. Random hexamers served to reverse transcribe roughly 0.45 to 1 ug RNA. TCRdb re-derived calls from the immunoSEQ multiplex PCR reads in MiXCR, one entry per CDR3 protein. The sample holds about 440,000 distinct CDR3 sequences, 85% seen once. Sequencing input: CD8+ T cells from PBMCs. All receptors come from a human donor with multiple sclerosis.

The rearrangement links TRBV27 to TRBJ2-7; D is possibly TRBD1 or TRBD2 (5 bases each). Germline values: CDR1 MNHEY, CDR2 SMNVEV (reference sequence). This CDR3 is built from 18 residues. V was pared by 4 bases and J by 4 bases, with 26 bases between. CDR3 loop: CASSWGRPPTRASYEQYF. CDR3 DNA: TGTGCCAGCAGTTGGGGGAGACCCCCAACAAGGGCCTCTTACGAGCAGTACTTC.

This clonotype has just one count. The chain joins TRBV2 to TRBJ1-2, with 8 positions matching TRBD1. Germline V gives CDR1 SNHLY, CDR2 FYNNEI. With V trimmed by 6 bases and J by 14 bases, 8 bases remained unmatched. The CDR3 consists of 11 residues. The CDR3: CASSGAGTGTF. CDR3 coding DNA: TGTGCCAGCAGCGGAGCCGGGACAGGTACCTTC.

CDR3 nucleotides: TGTGCCAGCAGTTCACCCAGGGGGGGGAATGAGCAGTTCTTC. As protein: CASSSPRGGNEQFF. The chain uses TRBV12-3 or TRBV12-4 and TRBJ2-1, with D perhaps being TRBD1 or TRBD2 (7 bases each). V lost 4 bases and J 7 bases, leaving 14 bases between the germline ends. This CDR3 has 14 residues.

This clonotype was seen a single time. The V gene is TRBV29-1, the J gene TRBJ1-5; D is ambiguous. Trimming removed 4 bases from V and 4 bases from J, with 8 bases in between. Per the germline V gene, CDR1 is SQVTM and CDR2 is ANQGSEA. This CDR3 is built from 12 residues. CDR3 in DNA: TGCAGCGTTGCTGACGGTAATCAGCCCCAGCATTTT. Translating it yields CSVADGNQPQHF.

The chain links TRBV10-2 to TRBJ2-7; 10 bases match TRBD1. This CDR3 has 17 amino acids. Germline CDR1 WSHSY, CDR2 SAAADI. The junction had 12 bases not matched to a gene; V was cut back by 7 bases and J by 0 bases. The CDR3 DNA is TGCGCCAGCACGGGGACAGGGGCCAATGGAAGCTCCTACGAGCAGTACTTC. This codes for CASTGTGANGSSYEQYF.

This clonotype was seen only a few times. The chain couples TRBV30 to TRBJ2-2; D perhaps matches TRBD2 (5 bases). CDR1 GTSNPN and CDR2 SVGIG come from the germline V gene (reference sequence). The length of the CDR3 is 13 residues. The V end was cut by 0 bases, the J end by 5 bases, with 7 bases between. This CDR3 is CAWSVPGTGELFF. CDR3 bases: TGTGCCTGGAGTGTACCGGGAACCGGGGAGCTGTTTTTT.

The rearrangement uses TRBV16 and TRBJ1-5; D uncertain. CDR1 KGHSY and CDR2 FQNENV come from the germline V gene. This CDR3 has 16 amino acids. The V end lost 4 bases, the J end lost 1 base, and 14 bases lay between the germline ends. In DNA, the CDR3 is TGTGCCAGCAGCCCCTCCTTTTGGGAGAGCAATCAGCCCCAGCATTTT. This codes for CASSPSFWESNQPQHF.

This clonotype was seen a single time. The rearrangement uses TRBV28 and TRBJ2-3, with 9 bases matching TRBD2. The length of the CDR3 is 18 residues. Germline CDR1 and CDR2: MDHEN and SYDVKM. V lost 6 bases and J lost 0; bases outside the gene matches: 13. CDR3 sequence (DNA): TGTGCCAGCAGCCCAATCCCCGGACTAGCGACAAGCACAGATACGCAGTATTTT. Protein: CASSPIPGLATSTDTQYF.

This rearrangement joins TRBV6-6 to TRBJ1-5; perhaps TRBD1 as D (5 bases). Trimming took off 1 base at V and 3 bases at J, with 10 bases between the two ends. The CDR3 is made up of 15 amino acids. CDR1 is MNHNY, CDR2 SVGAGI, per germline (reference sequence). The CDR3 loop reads CASSYLARDNQPQHF. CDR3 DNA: TGTGCCAGCAGTTACTTGGCCAGGGACAATCAGCCCCAGCATTTT.